Following are 17 T cell receptor beta chains from one sample sequenced in a study of blood T cell repertoires in COVID-19. The repertoire was sequenced with immunoSEQ multiplex PCR; TCRdb's copy has only in-frame clones and lacks some. Of approximately 230,000 clones listed, roughly 80% are singletons. The material sequenced was peripheral blood. The receptors derive from an older man with acute or convalescent COVID-19.

The rearrangement links TRBV5-1 to TRBJ2-7; 9 nucleotides line up with TRBD1. Germline CDR1 and CDR2: SGHRS and YFSETQ. The trim removed 1 base at V and 7 bases at J, leaving 6 bases unmatched. The CDR3 runs to 14 residues. The CDR3 spells CASSLTGGAEEQYF. The DNA of the CDR3 is TGCGCCAGCAGCTTGACAGGGGGCGCGGAGGAGCAGTACTTC. The full variable domain, completed using reference TRBV5-1 and TRBJ2-7, is KAGVTQTPRYLIKTRGQQVTLSCSPISGHRSVSWYQQTPGQGLQFLFEYFSETQRNKGNFPGRFSGRQFSNSRSEMNVSTLELGDSALYLCASSLTGGAEEQYFGPGTRLTVT.

Only a few counts were recorded for this clone. The gene calls are TRBV24-1 and TRBJ1-5, with a possible D match to TRBD1 (6 bases). The CDR3 covers 12 residues. V lost 9 bases to trimming and J lost 7 bases, with 12 bases between them. Germline V gene sequence: CDR1 KGHDR, CDR2 SFDVKD. Written as DNA, the CDR3 is TGTGCCACCGGGCAGGGGTTACAGCCCCAGCATTTT. Encoded protein: CATGQGLQPQHF.

Regarding this clone: The junction departs from germline at one end; a sequencing error may be responsible. The rearrangement uses TRBV7-2 and TRBJ2-7, with 11 bases lining up with TRBD2. From germline, CDR1 is SGHTA and CDR2 FQGNSA. CDR3 length equals 17 residues. The CDR3 bases are TGTGCCTGCAGCTTAATGACTAGCGGGACTCGGTCGTACGAGCAGTACTTC. Translation: CACSLMTSGTRSYEQYF.

In its sample, this clone was seen a few times. The rearrangement joins TRBV10-1 to TRBJ1-2; maybe TRBD1 (5 bases). Germline assignment: CDR1 WNHNN and CDR2 SYGVQD (reference sequence). Deletions cut 3 bases from V and 1 base from J, with 12 bases between. This CDR3 has 15 amino acids. In DNA form, the CDR3 reads TGCGCCAGCAGTGAAAAACAGGAGAATAACTATGGCTACACCTTC. Translated: CASSEKQENNYGYTF.

The CDR3 region has the DNA TGTGCCAGCTCACCGGCCAGCAGCCTAGTCGAGCAGTACTTC. This gives the protein CASSPASSLVEQYF. The chain couples TRBV18 to TRBJ2-7; no clear D gene. The germline V and J ends were trimmed by 3 bases and 6 bases, with 15 bases remaining between them. The CDR3 consists of 14 residues. From germline, CDR1 is KGHSH and CDR2 LQKENI.

The chain is built from TRBV7-8 and TRBJ1-6; 10 nucleotides line up with TRBD1. CDR3 length: 14 amino acids. Germline lookup yields CDR1 SGHVS and CDR2 FQNEAQ. The J segment lost 10 bases and the V segment lost 1 base, leaving 1 base of the junction unmatched. The CDR3 sequence: CASSLGDRGSPLHF. The DNA of the CDR3 is TGTGCCAGCAGCTTAGGGGACAGGGGCTCACCCCTCCACTTT.

This clone has only a few counts. This chain uses TRBV15 with TRBJ2-7, with 9 bases that match TRBD2. The CDR3 is made up of 16 amino acids. J gave up 1 base and V 1 base, and 5 bases lay outside the gene matches. CDR1 LNHNV and CDR2 YYDKDF come from the germline V gene (reference sequence). CDR3: CATSRGREGDSYEQYF. DNA of the CDR3: TGTGCCACCAGCAGAGGGCGGGAGGGTGATTCCTACGAGCAGTACTTC.

This clone has at least ten counts. The rearrangement links TRBV4-1 to TRBJ2-7; D call uncertain. Trimming cost V 0 bases and J 2 bases, with 17 bases left between them. This CDR3 has 17 residues. CDR1 and CDR2 from the germline V gene are MGHRA and YSYEKL. CDR3 in amino acids: CASSQELLWAIPYEQYF. The CDR3 DNA is TGCGCCAGCAGCCAAGAACTTTTATGGGCCATTCCCTACGAGCAGTACTTC.

The V call is TRBV2, the J call TRBJ2-3; 10 positions match TRBD2. Germline values: CDR1 SNHLY, CDR2 FYNNEI. The CDR3 spans 15 residues. With 7 bases clipped from V and 1 base from J, the junction kept 5 bases outside the gene matches. As DNA, the CDR3 is TGTGCCAGCACCCCCGGGACTAGCGGCACAGATACGCAGTATTTT. It yields the protein CASTPGTSGTDTQYF.

The V gene is TRBV7-2, the J gene TRBJ2-1, with 11 bases lining up with TRBD2. This CDR3 is 13 amino acids long. In germline, CDR1 is SGHTA, CDR2 FQGNSA. Trimming cost V 3 bases and J 10 bases; bases outside gene matches: 2. This CDR3 is CASSFGLAGEQFF. DNA of the CDR3: TGTGCCAGCAGCTTTGGACTAGCGGGCGAGCAGTTCTTC.

CDR3 sequence: CASSTSYNEQFF. DNA for the CDR3: TGTGCCAGCAGCACCAGTTACAATGAGCAGTTCTTC. The chain has TRBV12-3 or TRBV12-4 and TRBJ2-1, with D unclear. The CDR3 spans 12 residues. Trimming took 6 bases from V and 4 from J, leaving 7 bases between them.

This chain uses TRBV7-2 with TRBJ1-4; no definite D call. There are 14 residues in the CDR3. Germline V gene lookup returns CDR1 SGHTA and CDR2 FQGNSA. V lost 5 bases and J 11 bases, leaving 18 bases between the germline ends. The DNA for the CDR3 is TGTGCCAGCAGCCCTGACACCCTCGGTGGGAAACTGTTTTTT. It encodes CASSPDTLGGKLFF.

This rearrangement joins TRBV2 to TRBJ1-2; 11 positions match TRBD1. CDR1 and CDR2 (germline): SNHLY, FYNNEI. The CDR3 spans 14 residues. With 7 bases clipped from V and 8 bases from J, the junction kept 9 bases outside the gene matches. In DNA, the CDR3 is TGTGCCAGCACCGAGGACAGGGGGCTGCGGGGCTACACCTTC. Translation: CASTEDRGLRGYTF.

The CDR3 here is CASAVSGTSPYGYTF. The CDR3 DNA sequence: TGTGCCAGCGCCGTGTCAGGGACTTCTCCCTATGGCTACACCTTC. V usage is TRBV5-6 and J usage is TRBJ1-2; TRBD1 is a possible D gene (5 bases). The V end lost 7 bases, the J end lost 4 bases, and 20 bases lay between the germline ends. The CDR3 runs to 15 residues. Per germline, CDR1 SGHDT and CDR2 YYEEEE.

This clone was found a few times. This chain uses TRBV6-5 with TRBJ1-2, with a tentative D call TRBD1 (5 bases). Germline CDR1 and CDR2: MNHEY and SVGAGI. The CDR3 is made up of 14 amino acids. Trimming shortened V by 6 bases and J by 4 bases, and 15 bases separated the two germline ends. The CDR3 DNA follows: TGTGCCAGCAGCCAGGAAAGGGGAGGCTATGGCTACACCTTC. This sequence encodes CASSQERGGYGYTF.

This chain links TRBV24-1 with TRBJ2-7, with 10 bases matching TRBD1. V shed 2 bases, J shed 4 bases, and the junction held 10 bases outside the gene matches. The length of the CDR3 is 17 residues. CDR1 KGHDR and CDR2 SFDVKD come from the germline V gene. The CDR3, as DNA: TGTGCCACCAGTGATTCCAAGGGACAGGGGATAAGATACGAGCAGTACTTC. Its translation: CATSDSKGQGIRYEQYF.

This clone appeared a single time. The chain carries TRBV6-6 and TRBJ2-1, with 8 bases lining up with TRBD2. CDR1 and CDR2 from the germline V gene are MNHNY and SVGAGI (reference sequence). V dropped 4 bases and J dropped 4; count of bases not matched to a gene: 9. The CDR3 covers 16 residues. The CDR3 loop reads CASSSFGGAAYNEQFF. The DNA of the CDR3 is TGTGCCAGCAGTTCTTTCGGGGGGGCCGCGTACAATGAGCAGTTCTTC.